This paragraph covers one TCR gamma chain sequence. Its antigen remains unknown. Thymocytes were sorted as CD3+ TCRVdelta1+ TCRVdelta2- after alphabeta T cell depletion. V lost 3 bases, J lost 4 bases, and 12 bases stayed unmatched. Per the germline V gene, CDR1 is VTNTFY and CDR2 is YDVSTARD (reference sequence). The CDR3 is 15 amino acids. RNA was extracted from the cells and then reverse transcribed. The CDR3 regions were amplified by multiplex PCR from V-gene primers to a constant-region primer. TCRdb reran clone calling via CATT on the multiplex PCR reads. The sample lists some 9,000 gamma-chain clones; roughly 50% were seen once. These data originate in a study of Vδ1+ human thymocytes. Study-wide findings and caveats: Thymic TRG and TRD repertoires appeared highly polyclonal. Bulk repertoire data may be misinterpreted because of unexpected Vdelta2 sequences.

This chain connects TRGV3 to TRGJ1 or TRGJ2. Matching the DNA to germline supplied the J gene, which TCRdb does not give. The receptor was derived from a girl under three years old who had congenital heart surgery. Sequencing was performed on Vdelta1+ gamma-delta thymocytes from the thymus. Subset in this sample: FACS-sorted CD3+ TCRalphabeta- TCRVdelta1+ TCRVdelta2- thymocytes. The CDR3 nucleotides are TGTGCCACCTGGGACGGGGCGCCGTGGTATTATAAGAAACTCTTT. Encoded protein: CATWDGAPWYYKKLF.